Shown below are 10 T cell receptor beta chains from a single sample sequenced in a study of blood T cells in healthy people across ages. Combining a sample-barcoded 5' primer with a J-beta primer mix, a second PCR ran for roughly 7 to 12 cycles. Each CDR3 protein gets one entry after TCRdb re-called the 5' RACE reads with MiXCR. Among 850,000 to 1,000,000 distinct CDR3 sequences listed, about 51% were seen once. Sequencing input: blood. These receptors came from a woman in her sixties in good health.

The genes are TRBV5-1 and TRBJ2-4; D uncertain. Judging by the DNA end, TRBJ2-7 fits better; the J call may be wrong. Germline V gives CDR1 SGHRS, CDR2 YFSETQ. CDR3 size: 13 residues. As DNA, the CDR3 is TGCGCCAGCAGTCCAGCCCTCTCTCACGAGCAGTACTTC. Protein sequence: CASSPALSHEQYF.

The V gene is TRBV12-3 or TRBV12-4, the J gene TRBJ2-4; perhaps TRBD1 as D (7 bases). Trimming stripped 5 bases from V and 11 bases from J, with 16 bases between. CDR3 length equals 13 residues. The CDR3 sequence: CASSPRDSFFQYF. CDR3 nucleotide sequence: TGTGCCAGCAGTCCGCGGGACAGCTTCTTTCAGTACTTC.

This clonotype was seen repeatedly, ten times or more. V gene TRBV27 combines with J gene TRBJ2-3, with 11 bases matching TRBD2. The CDR3 has 14 amino acids. J lost 7 bases, V lost 6 bases, and 6 bases had no gene match. Germline assignment: CDR1 MNHEY and CDR2 SMNVEV (reference sequence). CDR3 in amino acids: CASRVAGGLYTQYF. The CDR3 DNA is TGTGCCAGCAGGGTAGCGGGAGGGCTGTATACGCAGTATTTT.

This clonotype showed up just once. The V and J genes are TRBV7-9 and TRBJ2-7, with 12 bases that match TRBD2. The CDR3 has 20 amino acids. Germline V lookup: CDR1 SEHNR, CDR2 FQNEAQ (reference sequence). Losses at the gene ends were 2 bases for V and 7 bases for J; bases not matched to a gene: 21. CDR3 amino acids: CASSLSPWTSGEVPYNEQYF. The CDR3 DNA is TGTGCCAGCAGCTTATCCCCCTGGACTAGCGGGGAGGTTCCCTACAATGAGCAGTACTTC. The whole variable domain, remainder taken from reference TRBV7-9 and TRBJ2-7, is DTGVSQNPRHKITKRGQNVTFRCDPISEHNRLYWYRQTLGQGPEFLTYFQNEAQLEKSRLLSDRFSAERPKGSFSTLEIQRTEQGDSAMYLCASSLSPWTSGEVPYNEQYFGPGTRLTVT.

The chain employs TRBV20-1 and TRBJ2-5; no clear D gene. The length of the CDR3 is 11 residues. In germline, CDR1 is DFQATT, CDR2 SNEGSKA (reference sequence). With 5 bases removed from V and 0 bases from J, the gap between germline ends came to 4 bases. The CDR3 is CSAAHQETQYF. CDR3 in DNA: TGCAGTGCTGCCCACCAAGAGACCCAGTACTTC.

The V call is TRBV7-2, the J call TRBJ1-1; the D is unclear. The germline V gene encodes CDR1 SGHTA and CDR2 FQGNSA. Trimming shortened V by 5 bases and J by 8 bases, and 9 bases separated the two germline ends. The CDR3 runs to 11 residues. The CDR3 DNA follows: TGTGCCAGCAGCCCGTATGGGGAAGCTTTCTTT. Its protein is CASSPYGEAFF.

The rearrangement uses TRBV29-1 and TRBJ2-7; no firm D call. The CDR3 spans 11 residues. Germline V gene sequence: CDR1 SQVTM, CDR2 ANQGSEA. V shed 6 bases and J shed 9 bases, with 15 bases lying between them. The CDR3 nucleotides are TGCAGCGTCCCCGGCACTTGGGGGCAGTACTTC. Translating it yields CSVPGTWGQYF.

This clonotype was recorded a few times. This chain uses TRBV27 with TRBJ2-1; TRBD2 aligns across 11 bases. The CDR3 has 17 residues. Germline CDR1 and CDR2: MNHEY and SMNVEV (reference sequence). The V segment lost 2 bases and the J segment 5 bases; nucleotides outside the gene matches: 8. The CDR3 DNA sequence: TGTGCCAGCAGTTTAAATCTCGGGACTAGCGGAGACAATGAGCAGTTCTTC. It translates to CASSLNLGTSGDNEQFF.

Only a few counts were recorded for this clonotype. The chain employs TRBV5-1 and TRBJ2-7; TRBD1 matches at 8 bases. The CDR3 covers 14 residues. Germline V CDR1 and CDR2: SGHRS, YFSETQ. V shed 8 bases, J shed 0 bases, and the junction held 7 bases outside the gene matches. The CDR3 nucleotides are TGCGCCAGGGTACGACAGGGGTTCTCCTACGAGCAGTACTTC. Protein sequence: CARVRQGFSYEQYF. The full variable domain, in which reference TRBV5-1 and TRBJ2-7 provide the parts outside the CDR3, is KAGVTQTPRYLIKTRGQQVTLSCSPISGHRSVSWYQQTPGQGLQFLFEYFSETQRNKGNFPGRFSGRQFSNSRSEMNVSTLELGDSALYLCARVRQGFSYEQYFGPGTRLTVT.

The chain uses TRBV4-1 and TRBJ2-2; 10 nucleotides agree with TRBD2. CDR3 length: 16 amino acids. The junction had 4 bases not matched to a gene; V was cut back by 1 base and J by 5 bases. The germline CDR1 and CDR2 sequences are MGHRA and YSYEKL. CDR3 bases: TGCGCCAGCAGCCAAGGCCCACTAGCGGGAACCGGGGAGCTGTTTTTT. The encoded protein is CASSQGPLAGTGELFF.